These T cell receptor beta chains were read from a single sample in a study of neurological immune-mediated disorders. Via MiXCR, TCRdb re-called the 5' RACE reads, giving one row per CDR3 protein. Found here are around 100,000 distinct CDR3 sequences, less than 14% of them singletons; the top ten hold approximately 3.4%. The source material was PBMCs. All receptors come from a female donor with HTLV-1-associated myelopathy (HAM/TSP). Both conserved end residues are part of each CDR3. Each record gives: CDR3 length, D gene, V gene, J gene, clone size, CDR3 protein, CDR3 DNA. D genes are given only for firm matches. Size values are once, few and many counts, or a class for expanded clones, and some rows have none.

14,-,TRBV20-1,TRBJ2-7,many,CSASHRRASWEQYF,TGCAGTGCTAGTCATCGAAGGGCTTCTTGGGAGCAGTACTTC
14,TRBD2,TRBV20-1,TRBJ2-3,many,CSARLAGNTDTQYF,TGCAGTGCTAGACTAGCGGGGAACACAGATACGCAGTATTTT
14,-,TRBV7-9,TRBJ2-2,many,CASSLAASAGELFF,TGTGCCAGCAGCTTAGCGGCGTCGGCCGGGGAGCTGTTTTTT
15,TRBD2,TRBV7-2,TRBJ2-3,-,CASSLYGGGTDMQYF,TGTGCCAGCAGCTTATACGGGGGGGGCACGGATATGCAGTATTTT
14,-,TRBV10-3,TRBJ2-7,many,CAISERGAYNEQYF,TGTGCCATCAGTGAGCGGGGCGCTTACAACGAGCAGTACTTC
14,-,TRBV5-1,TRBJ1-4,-,CASSLEAGDEKLFF,TGCGCCAGCAGCTTGGAAGCAGGGGACGAAAAACTGTTTTTT
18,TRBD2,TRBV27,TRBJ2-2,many,CASSSRTSGGANTGELFF,TGTGCCAGCAGTTCGAGGACTAGCGGGGGGGCGAACACCGGGGAGCTGTTTTTT
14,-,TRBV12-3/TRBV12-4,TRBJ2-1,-,CASSPGLSYNEQFF,TGTGCCAGCAGTCCGGGTCTCTCCTACAATGAGCAGTTCTTC
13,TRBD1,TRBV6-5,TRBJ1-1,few,CASLAGGSTEAFF,TGTGCCAGCCTGGCAGGGGGTTCAACTGAAGCTTTCTTT
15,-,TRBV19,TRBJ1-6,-,CASSSQGASNSPLHF,TGTGCCAGTAGTTCCCAAGGGGCAAGTAATTCACCCCTCCACTTT
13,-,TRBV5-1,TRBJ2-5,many,CASSLQPRETQYF,TGCGCCAGCAGCTTACAACCCCGCGAGACCCAGTACTTC
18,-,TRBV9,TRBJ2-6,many,CASSTLGVESSGANVLTF,TGTGCCAGCAGCACCCTCGGGGTGGAGAGCTCTGGGGCCAACGTCCTGACTTTC
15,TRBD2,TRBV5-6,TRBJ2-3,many,CASSLAGGSVWTQYF,TGTGCCAGCAGCTTAGCGGGGGGGTCTGTTTGGACGCAGTATTTT
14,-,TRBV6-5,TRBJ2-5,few,CASTPRTATETQYF,TGTGCCAGCACCCCTAGGACAGCTACCGAGACCCAGTACTTC
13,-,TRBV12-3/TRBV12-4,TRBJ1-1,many,CASSLDRHTEAFF,TGTGCCAGCAGTTTAGACAGGCACACTGAAGCTTTCTTT
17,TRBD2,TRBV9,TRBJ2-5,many,CASSVGVAGGSDETQYF,TGTGCCAGCAGCGTAGGGGTAGCGGGGGGGTCAGACGAGACCCAGTACTTC
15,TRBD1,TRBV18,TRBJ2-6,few,CASSRQGPGVNVLTF,TGTGCCAGCTCACGACAGGGACCCGGGGTCAACGTCCTGACTTTC
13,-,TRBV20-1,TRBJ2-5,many,CSASRGQLETQYF,TGCAGTGCTAGTAGGGGCCAGTTAGAGACCCAGTACTTC
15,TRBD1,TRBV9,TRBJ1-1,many,CASSVVQGQKTEAFF,TGTGCCAGCAGCGTAGTCCAGGGACAGAAGACTGAAGCTTTCTTT
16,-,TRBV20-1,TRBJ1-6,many,CSARVGTSEGISPLHF,TGCAGTGCTAGAGTCGGGACCAGCGAGGGGATTTCACCCCTCCACTTT
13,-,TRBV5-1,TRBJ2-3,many,CASSLAGEDTQYF,TGCGCCAGCAGCTTGGCGGGGGAGGATACGCAGTATTTT
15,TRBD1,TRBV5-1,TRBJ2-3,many,CASSLTGTGFDTQYF,TGCGCCAGCAGCTTGACCGGGACAGGGTTCGATACGCAGTATTTT
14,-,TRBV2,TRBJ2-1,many,CASTSGTAFNEQFF,TGTGCCAGCACTTCGGGGACCGCCTTCAATGAGCAGTTCTTC
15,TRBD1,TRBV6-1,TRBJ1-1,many,CASSTTGTGGIEAFF,TGTGCCAGCAGTACTACCGGGACAGGGGGAATTGAAGCTTTCTTT
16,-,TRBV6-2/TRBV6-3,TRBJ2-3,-,CASSSRLGGITDTQYF,TGTGCCAGCAGTTCCCGATTGGGGGGTATCACAGATACGCAGTATTTT
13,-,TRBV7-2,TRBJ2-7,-,CASTLSRGIEQYF,TGTGCCAGCACCCTCAGCAGGGGAATCGAGCAGTACTTC
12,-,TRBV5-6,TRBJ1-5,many,CASSRVNQPQHF,TGTGCCAGCAGTCGGGTGAATCAGCCCCAGCATTTT
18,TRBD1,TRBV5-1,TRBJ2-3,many,CASSLRGTALPSTDTQYF,TGCGCCAGCAGCTTGAGGGGGACAGCACTTCCTAGCACAGATACGCAGTATTTT
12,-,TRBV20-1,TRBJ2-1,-,CSAKLALDEQFF,TGCAGTGCCAAATTAGCTCTGGATGAGCAGTTCTTC
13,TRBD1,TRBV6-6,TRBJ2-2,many,CASRDRVAGELFF,TGTGCCAGCAGGGACAGGGTAGCCGGGGAGCTGTTTTTT
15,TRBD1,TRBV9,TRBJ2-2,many,CASSPGQGLSGELFF,TGTGCCAGCAGCCCAGGACAGGGGTTATCCGGGGAGCTGTTTTTT
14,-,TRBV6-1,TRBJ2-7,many,CASSEIGHRYEQYF,TGTGCCAGCAGTGAAATAGGGCATCGCTACGAGCAGTACTTC
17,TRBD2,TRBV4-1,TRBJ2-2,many,CASSRETGGANTGELFF,TGCGCCAGCAGCCGGGAAACCGGGGGGGCGAACACCGGGGAGCTGTTTTTT
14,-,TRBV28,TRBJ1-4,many,CASSFGSTNEKLFF,TGTGCCAGCAGTTTTGGATCAACTAATGAAAAACTGTTTTTT
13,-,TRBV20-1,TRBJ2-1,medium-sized,CSARTGTYNEQFF,TGCAGTGCCCGGACGGGGACTTACAATGAGCAGTTCTTC
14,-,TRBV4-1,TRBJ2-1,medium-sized,CASSQGVARDEQFF,TGCGCCAGCAGCCAAGGGGTAGCGAGGGATGAGCAGTTCTTC
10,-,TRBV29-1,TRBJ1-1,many,CSARQTEAFF,TGCAGCGCCCGACAGACCGAAGCTTTCTTT
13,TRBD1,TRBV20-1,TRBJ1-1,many,CSGQGLAGTEAFF,TGCAGTGGACAGGGGCTGGCGGGCACTGAAGCTTTCTTT
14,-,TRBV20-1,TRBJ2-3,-,CSARAGPVRDTQYF,TGCAGTGCTAGAGCCGGCCCTGTTCGGGATACGCAGTATTTT
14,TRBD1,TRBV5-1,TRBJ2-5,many,CASSSGQGWETQYF,TGCGCCAGCAGCTCGGGACAGGGATGGGAGACCCAGTACTTC
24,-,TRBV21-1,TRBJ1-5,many,CASSKGPDRGFFDNYKDSNQPQHF,TGTGCCAGCAGCAAAGGTCCGGACAGGGGCTTTTTCGACAATTATAAAGATAGCAATCAGCCCCAGCATTTT
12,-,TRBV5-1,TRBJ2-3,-,CDSIQPADTQYF,TGCGACAGCATTCAACCGGCGGATACGCAGTATTTT
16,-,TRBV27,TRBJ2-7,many,CASSLLGLSGPYEQYF,TGTGCCAGCAGCCTCCTGGGTCTTAGCGGACCCTACGAGCAGTACTTC
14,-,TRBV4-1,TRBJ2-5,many,CASSHRDYQETQYF,TGCGCCAGCAGCCACCGGGACTACCAAGAGACCCAGTACTTC
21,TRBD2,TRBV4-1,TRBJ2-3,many,CASSQFLPSLKSGGGTDTQYF,TGCGCCAGCAGCCAATTTCTACCTAGCCTAAAGAGCGGGGGGGGCACAGATACGCAGTATTTT
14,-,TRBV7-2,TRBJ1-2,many,CASRFGGANYGYTF,TGTGCCAGCAGATTCGGGGGAGCTAACTATGGCTACACCTTC
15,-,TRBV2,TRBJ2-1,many,CASSAQLVGYNEQFF,TGTGCCAGCAGTGCGCAACTAGTCGGCTACAATGAGCAGTTCTTC
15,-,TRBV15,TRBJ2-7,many,CATSRDRAGTYEQYF,TGTGCCACCAGCAGAGATAGAGCAGGGACCTACGAGCAGTACTTC
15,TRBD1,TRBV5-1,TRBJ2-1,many,CASSMGQIIDNEQFF,TGCGCCAGCAGCATGGGACAGATCATAGACAATGAGCAGTTCTTC
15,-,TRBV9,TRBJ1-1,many,CASSVGLFVNTEAFF,TGTGCCAGCAGCGTAGGATTATTTGTGAACACTGAAGCTTTCTTT
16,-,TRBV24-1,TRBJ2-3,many,CATSDFRRGDTDTQYF,TGTGCCACCAGTGATTTTCGGCGGGGAGACACAGATACGCAGTATTTT
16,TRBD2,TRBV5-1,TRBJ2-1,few,CASSLAELAGVDEQFF,TGCGCCAGCAGCTTGGCCGAACTAGCGGGGGTCGATGAGCAGTTCTTC
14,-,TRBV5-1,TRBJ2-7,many,CASSLGVGSYEQYF,TGCGCCAGCAGCTTGGGGGTTGGCTCCTACGAGCAGTACTTC
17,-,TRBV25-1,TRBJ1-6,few,CASSDRGSWSYNSPLHF,TGTGCCAGCAGTGATCGGGGTTCATGGTCCTATAATTCACCCCTCCACTTT